This TCR beta chain was retrieved from a study of cytomegalovirus exposure and HLA in healthy donors. Germline V lookup: CDR1 SGHAT, CDR2 FQNNGV. There are 15 residues in the CDR3. The V end was cut by 2 bases, the J end by 1 base, with 9 bases between. Both 60 Vbeta primers and 13 Jbeta primers went into the PCR. Method: immunoSEQ multiplex PCR; TCRdb's copy keeps in-frame clones and lacks some. The sample contains roughly 150,000 clones, approximately 73% of which appear only once. The source material was PBMCs. This receptor was identified in a woman aged 18-30 years in good health and CMV-seronegative. The chain recombines TRBV11-2 with TRBJ2-4; D is possibly TRBD1 (6 bases). The CDR3 DNA is TGTGCCAGCAGCTTATTGAGGGGGGCCAAAAACATTCAGTACTTC. Amino acid sequence: CASSLLRGAKNIQYF.